The following is a T cell receptor (beta chain) sequence with its context. This specimen belongs to a study of control samples from healthy donors and cancer patients. Assay used: immunoSEQ multiplex PCR; TCRdb lists only in-frame clones, some missing. The sample contains some 130,000 clones, 80% to 95% of which appear only once. Trimming cost V 0 bases and J 5 bases, with 8 bases left between them. CDR3 length equals 13 residues. CDR1 and CDR2 (germline): GTSNPN, SVGIG (reference sequence). Input material: blood. The V gene is TRBV30, the J gene TRBJ1-5; D not resolved. The TCR comes from a middle-aged man in good health. The CDR3 bases are TGTGCCTGGAGTGTTGCGGAGCATCAGCCCCAGCATTTT. Translated: CAWSVAEHQPQHF.